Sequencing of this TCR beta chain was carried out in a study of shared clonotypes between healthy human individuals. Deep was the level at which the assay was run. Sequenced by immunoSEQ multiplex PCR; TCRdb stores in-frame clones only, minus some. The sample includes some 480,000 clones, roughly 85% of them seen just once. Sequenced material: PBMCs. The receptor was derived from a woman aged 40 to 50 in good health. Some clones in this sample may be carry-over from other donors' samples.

The CDR3 here is CASSLRLGGWAFF. The CDR3 nucleotides are TGTGCCAGCAGCTTGAGATTGGGGGGTTGGGCTTTCTTT. The chain combines TRBV11-2 with TRBJ1-1; tentatively, D is TRBD1 (5 bases). The CDR3 sequence is 13 residues long. CDR1 is SGHAT, CDR2 FQNNGV, per germline. The V gene lost 3 bases and the J gene lost 11 bases, with 16 bases spanning the gap.